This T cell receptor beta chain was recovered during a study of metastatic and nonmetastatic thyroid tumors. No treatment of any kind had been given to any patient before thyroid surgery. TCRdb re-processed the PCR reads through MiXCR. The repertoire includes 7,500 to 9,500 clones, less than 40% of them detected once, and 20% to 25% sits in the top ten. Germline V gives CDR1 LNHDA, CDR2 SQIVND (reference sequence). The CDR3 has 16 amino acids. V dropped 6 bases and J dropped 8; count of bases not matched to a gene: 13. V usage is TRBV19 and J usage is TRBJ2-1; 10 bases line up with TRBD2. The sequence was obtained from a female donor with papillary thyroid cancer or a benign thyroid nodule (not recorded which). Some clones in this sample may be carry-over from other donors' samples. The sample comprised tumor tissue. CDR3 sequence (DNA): TGTGCCAGTAGCGTTATGTCAGCGGGGGGGCCTTATGAGCAGTTCTTC. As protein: CASSVMSAGGPYEQFF. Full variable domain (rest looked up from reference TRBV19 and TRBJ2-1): DGGITQSPKYLFRKEGQNVTLSCEQNLNHDAMYWYRQDPGQGLRLIYYSQIVNDFQKGDIAEGYSVSREKKESFPLTVTSAQKNPTAFYLCASSVMSAGGPYEQFFGPGTRLTVL.